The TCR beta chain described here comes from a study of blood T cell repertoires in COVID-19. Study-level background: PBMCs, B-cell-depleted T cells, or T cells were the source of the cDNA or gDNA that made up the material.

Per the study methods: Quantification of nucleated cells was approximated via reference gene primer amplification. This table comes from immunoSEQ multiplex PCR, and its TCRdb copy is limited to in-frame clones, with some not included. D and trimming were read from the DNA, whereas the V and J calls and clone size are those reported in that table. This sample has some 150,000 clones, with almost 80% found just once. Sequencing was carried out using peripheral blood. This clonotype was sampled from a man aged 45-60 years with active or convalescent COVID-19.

The CDR3 spells CSATGGPVNGELFF. CDR3 nucleotides: TGCAGCGCTACGGGAGGGCCGGTCAACGGGGAGCTGTTTTTT. The genes are TRBV29-1 and TRBJ2-2, with TRBD2 identical over 8 bases. V lost 7 bases, J lost 7 bases, and 11 bases stayed unmatched. Germline lookup yields CDR1 SQVTM and CDR2 ANQGSEA. The CDR3 is made up of 14 amino acids.